Here is one T cell receptor beta chain with its context. Its target is not known. V lost 6 bases, J lost 4 bases, and 10 bases lay in between. CDR1 and CDR2 from the germline V gene are MDHEN and SYDVKM. The CDR3 spans 14 residues. With a J-beta primer mix and a sample-barcoded 5' primer, a second PCR ran 7 to 11 cycles. Each cDNA molecule was tagged by a template-switch adaptor that had 12 random nucleotides. TCRdb recomputed calls from the 5' RACE reads with MiXCR, one row per CDR3 protein. The sample holds about 780,000 distinct CDR3 sequences, about 46% seen once. No fewer than 6 million PBMCs went into each sample. This sample was taken from a study of blood T cells in healthy people across ages. Broader study findings: TCR beta diversity per million T cells fell roughly linearly with age. Researchers judged that diversity estimates from one million T cells fell short of true values.

This rearrangement joins TRBV28 to TRBJ2-6; no firm D call. The origin of this receptor is a man aged 80 or over in good health. Material: blood. The CDR3 DNA reads TGTGCCAGCAGCTCTCCCGTAGGGGCCAACGTCCTGACTTTC. Its translation is CASSSPVGANVLTF.